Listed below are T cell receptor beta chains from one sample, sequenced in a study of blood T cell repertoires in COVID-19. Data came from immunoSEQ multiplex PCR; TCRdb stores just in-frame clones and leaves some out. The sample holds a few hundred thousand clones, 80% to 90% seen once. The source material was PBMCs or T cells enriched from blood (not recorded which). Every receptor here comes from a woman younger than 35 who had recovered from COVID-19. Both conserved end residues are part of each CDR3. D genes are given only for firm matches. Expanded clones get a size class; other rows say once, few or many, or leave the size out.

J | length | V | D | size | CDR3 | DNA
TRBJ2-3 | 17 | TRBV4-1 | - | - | CASSQEVIASRSDTQYF | TGCGCCAGCAGCCAAGAAGTGATAGCTAGTAGGTCAGATACGCAGTATTTT
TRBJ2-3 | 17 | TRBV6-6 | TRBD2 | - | CASSRTSGLPSTDTQYF | TGTGCCAGCAGTCGGACTAGCGGTTTACCTAGCACAGATACGCAGTATTTT
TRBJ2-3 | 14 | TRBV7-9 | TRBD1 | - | CASTGTGSTDTQYF | TGTGCCAGCACCGGGACAGGGAGCACAGATACGCAGTATTTT
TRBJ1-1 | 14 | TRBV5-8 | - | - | CASSLGGPDTEAFF | TGTGCCAGCAGCTTGGGGGGGCCAGACACTGAAGCTTTCTTT
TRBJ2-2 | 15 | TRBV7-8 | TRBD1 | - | CASSAGQANTGELFF | TGTGCCAGCAGCGCCGGACAGGCGAACACCGGGGAGCTGTTTTTT
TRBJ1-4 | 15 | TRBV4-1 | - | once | CASSQDLTRVEKLFF | TGCGCCAGCAGCCAAGATCTCACGAGGGTTGAAAAACTGTTTTTT
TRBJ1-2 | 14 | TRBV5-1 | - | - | CASSFREQTYGYTF | TGCGCCAGCAGCTTTCGGGAACAGACCTATGGCTACACCTTC
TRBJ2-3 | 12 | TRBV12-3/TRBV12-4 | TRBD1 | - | CASTGGSDTQYF | TGTGCCAGCACAGGGGGCTCAGATACGCAGTATTTT
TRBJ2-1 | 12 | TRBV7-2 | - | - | CASSLGGYEQFF | TGTGCCAGCAGCTTAGGGGGCTATGAGCAGTTCTTC
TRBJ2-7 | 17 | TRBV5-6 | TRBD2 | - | CASSFTSGGYPSYEQYF | TGTGCCAGCAGCTTCACTAGCGGGGGGTATCCCTCCTACGAGCAGTACTTC
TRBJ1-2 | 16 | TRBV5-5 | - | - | CASSPDKEGGNYGYTF | TGTGCCAGCAGCCCCGACAAGGAGGGCGGGAACTATGGCTACACCTTC
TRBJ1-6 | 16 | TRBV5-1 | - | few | CASSREGQHYNSPLHF | TGCGCCAGCAGCCGGGAAGGCCAGCACTATAATTCACCCCTCCACTTT
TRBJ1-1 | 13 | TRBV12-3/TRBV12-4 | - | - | CASSPGSSTEAFF | TGTGCCAGCAGTCCCGGGTCGAGCACTGAAGCTTTCTTT
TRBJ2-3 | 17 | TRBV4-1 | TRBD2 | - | CASSPRLAGLGIDTQYF | TGCGCCAGCAGCCCTCGACTAGCGGGTCTGGGGATAGATACGCAGTATTTT
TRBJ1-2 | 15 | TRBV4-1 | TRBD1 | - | CASSQTGTGNYGYTF | TGCGCCAGCAGCCAAACCGGGACAGGCAACTATGGCTACACCTTC
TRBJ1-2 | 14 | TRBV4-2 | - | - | CASSQYSANYGYTF | TGTGCCAGCAGCCAATATAGCGCTAACTATGGCTACACCTTC
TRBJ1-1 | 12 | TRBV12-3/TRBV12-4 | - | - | CASSFGLTEAFF | TGTGCCAGCAGTTTTGGGCTTACTGAAGCTTTCTTT
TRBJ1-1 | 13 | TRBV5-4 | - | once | CASGPRVSTEAFF | TGTGCCAGCGGACCCAGGGTGAGCACTGAAGCTTTCTTT
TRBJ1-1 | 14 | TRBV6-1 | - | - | CASSEPGRLTEAFF | TGTGCCAGCAGTGAACCAGGGCGGCTCACTGAAGCTTTCTTT
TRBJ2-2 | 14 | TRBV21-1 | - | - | CASSPDTNTGELFF | TGTGCCAGCAGCCCGGACACGAACACCGGGGAGCTGTTTTTT
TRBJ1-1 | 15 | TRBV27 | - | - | CASSRSQGEWTEAFF | TGTGCCAGCAGTCGCAGTCAGGGCGAGTGGACTGAAGCTTTCTTT
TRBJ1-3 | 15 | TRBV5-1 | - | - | CASSFSGVPGNTIYF | TGCGCCAGCAGCTTCTCCGGGGTCCCTGGAAACACCATATATTTT
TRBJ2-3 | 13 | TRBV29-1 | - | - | CSVGAGSTDTQYF | TGCAGCGTGGGGGCAGGGTCCACAGATACGCAGTATTTT
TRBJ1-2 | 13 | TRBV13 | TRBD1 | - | CASSLDRGIGYTF | TGTGCCAGCAGCTTAGACAGGGGGATCGGCTACACCTTC
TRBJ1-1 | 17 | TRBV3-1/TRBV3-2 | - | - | CASSQIFDRGGSTEAFF | TGTGCCAGCAGCCAAATATTTGATCGCGGGGGTAGCACTGAAGCTTTCTTT
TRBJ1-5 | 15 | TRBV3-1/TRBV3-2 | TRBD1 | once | CASSRTGDGVQPQHF | TGTGCCAGCAGCCGAACAGGGGACGGAGTTCAGCCCCAGCATTTT